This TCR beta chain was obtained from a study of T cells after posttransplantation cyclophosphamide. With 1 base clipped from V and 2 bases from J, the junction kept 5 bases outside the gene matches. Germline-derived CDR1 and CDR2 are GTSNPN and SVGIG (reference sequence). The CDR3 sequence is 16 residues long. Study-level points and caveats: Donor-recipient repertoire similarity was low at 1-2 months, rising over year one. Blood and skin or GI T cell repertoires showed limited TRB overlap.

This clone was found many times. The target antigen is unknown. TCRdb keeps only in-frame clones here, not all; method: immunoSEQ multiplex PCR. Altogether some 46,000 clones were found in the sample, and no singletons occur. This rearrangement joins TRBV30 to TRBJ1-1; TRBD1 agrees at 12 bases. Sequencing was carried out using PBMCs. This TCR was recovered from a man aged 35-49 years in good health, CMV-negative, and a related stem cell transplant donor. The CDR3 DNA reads TGTGCCTGGAGTGCCCCGGGACAGGGGGCAAACACTGAAGCTTTCTTT. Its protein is CAWSAPGQGANTEAFF.